These 20 T cell receptor beta chains were all obtained from the same sample, sequenced in a study of cytomegalovirus exposure and HLA in healthy donors. The study ran its PCR with 60 Vbeta and 13 Jbeta primers. Clones were sequenced by immunoSEQ multiplex PCR, and TCRdb holds only the in-frame ones, with some missing. The sample yields 170,000 or so clones, less than 90% seen once. Sequencing was done on a sample of PBMCs. Receptor source: a man younger than 35 in good health and CMV-seronegative.

The rearrangement joins TRBV2 to TRBJ2-3; D might be TRBD1 (5 bases). Trimming left V 3 bases short and J 2 bases short, with 9 bases between. CDR1 is SNHLY and CDR2 is FYNNEI in the germline V gene. The CDR3 is 14 amino acids. The chain's CDR3 is CASSERTHTDTQYF. The CDR3 DNA reads TGTGCCAGCAGTGAGAGGACACACACAGATACGCAGTATTTT.

The V and J genes are TRBV7-9 and TRBJ2-5, with 7 positions matching TRBD2. Matching the DNA end better, TRBJ2-7 makes the J call doubtful. Germline V CDR1 and CDR2: SEHNR, FQNEAQ (reference sequence). This CDR3 has 18 amino acids. The CDR3: CASSLAIASGSSSYEQYF. CDR3 nucleotide sequence: TGTGCCAGCAGCTTAGCGATCGCTAGCGGATCGAGCTCCTACGAGCAGTACTTC.

The genes are TRBV7-6 and TRBJ2-1; TRBD2 agrees at 8 bases. CDR1 SGHVS and CDR2 FNYEAQ come from the germline V gene. Trimming removed 2 bases from V and 11 bases from J; junction bases left unmatched: 8. The length of the CDR3 is 14 residues. This CDR3 is CASSLSGAGVKQFF. The CDR3 coding sequence is TGTGCCAGCAGCTTATCCGGAGCGGGAGTAAAGCAGTTCTTC.

The rearrangement uses TRBV11-2 and TRBJ1-3, with a weak D call TRBD1 (6 bases). Trimming pared 0 bases from V and 4 bases from J, leaving 13 bases between. Germline CDR1 SGHAT, CDR2 FQNNGV. This CDR3 contains 16 residues. The CDR3 region has the DNA TGTGCCAGCAGCTTAGAGGGGGCGCTTCCCGGAAACACCATATATTTT. Translated: CASSLEGALPGNTIYF. Full variable domain (rest looked up from reference TRBV11-2 and TRBJ1-3): EAGVAQSPRYKIIEKRQSVAFWCNPISGHATLYWYQQILGQGPKLLIQFQNNGVVDDSQLPKDRFSAERLKGVDSTLKIQPAKLEDSAVYLCASSLEGALPGNTIYFGEGSWLTVV.

The chain combines TRBV27 with TRBJ2-3; D is undetermined. Looked up from germline, CDR1 is MNHEY and CDR2 is SMNVEV (reference sequence). V shed 2 bases and J shed 4 bases, with 7 bases lying between them. The CDR3 sequence is 13 residues long. This chain's CDR3 is CASSLLSADTQYF. In nucleotides, the CDR3 is TGTGCCAGCAGTTTACTGTCGGCAGATACGCAGTATTTT.

The V and J genes are TRBV27 and TRBJ1-2; 11 nucleotides agree with TRBD1. The J segment lost 6 bases and the V segment lost 4 bases, leaving 1 base of the junction unmatched. The CDR3 loop spans 13 amino acids. Germline V gives CDR1 MNHEY, CDR2 SMNVEV (reference sequence). The CDR3 here is CASSSDRGHGYTF. The CDR3, as DNA: TGTGCCAGCAGTTCGGACAGGGGGCATGGCTACACCTTC.

This clone was seen just once. This sequence joins TRBV29-1 and TRBJ2-2; D may be TRBD1 (6 bases). The CDR3 is 15 residues long. Trimming stripped 0 bases from V and 5 bases from J, with 13 bases between. Germline loops: CDR1 SQVTM, CDR2 ANQGSEA. The DNA for the CDR3 is TGCAGCGTTGAAGATCCACAGGGCGAGACCGGGGAGCTGTTTTTT. As protein: CSVEDPQGETGELFF.

The rearrangement links TRBV5-4 to TRBJ1-1; a possible D gene is TRBD1 (5 bases). The CDR3 has 13 amino acids. CDR1 is SGHNT, CDR2 YYREEE, per germline (reference sequence). Trimming pared 5 bases from V and 4 bases from J, leaving 12 bases between. Here the CDR3 DNA reads TGTGCCAGCAGGCTTCCGGGGGGCACTGAAGCTTTCTTT. Encoded protein: CASRLPGGTEAFF.

The chain recombines TRBV5-6 with TRBJ2-1; D is unclear. Germline CDR1 is SGHDT and CDR2 is YYEEEE. The V and J ends lost 0 bases and 4 bases respectively, with 8 bases between them. There are 14 residues in the CDR3. In nucleotides, the CDR3 is TGTGCCAGCAGCTTGGGGCCAGGTTACAATGAGCAGTTCTTC. It yields the protein CASSLGPGYNEQFF.

Details on this clone: This same CDR3 is encoded by further DNA sequences in the sample. The genes are TRBV5-1 and TRBJ2-7; a possible D gene is TRBD1 (5 bases). CDR1 is SGHRS, CDR2 YFSETQ, per germline. V dropped 0 bases and J dropped 1 base, with 8 bases sitting between them. The CDR3 is 14 residues long. The CDR3 sequence: CASSLGDSSYEQYF. For the CDR3, the DNA is TGCGCCAGCAGCTTGGGTGACAGTTCCTACGAGCAGTACTTC.

This chain joins TRBV5-1 and TRBJ2-7; 10 bases align to TRBD1. Unmatched junction bases numbered 8, after V lost 0 bases and J lost 2 bases. Germline values: CDR1 SGHRS, CDR2 YFSETQ. CDR3 length equals 17 residues. This chain's CDR3 is CASSLAPTGGLTYEQYF. The CDR3 DNA reads as TGCGCCAGCAGCTTGGCCCCGACAGGGGGCCTCACCTACGAGCAGTACTTC.

The chain joins TRBV6-6 to TRBJ2-2; TRBD1 might be the D (6 bases). In germline, CDR1 is MNHNY, CDR2 SVGAGI (reference sequence). V lost 6 bases and J 3 bases, leaving 11 bases between the germline ends. This CDR3 is 14 amino acids long. The CDR3 nucleotides read TGTGCCAGCAGAACGGACAGATACACCGGGGAGCTGTTTTTT. Residues: CASRTDRYTGELFF.

The CDR3 reads CSVQGAGETQYF. CDR3 nucleotide sequence: TGCAGCGTACAGGGGGCTGGGGAGACCCAGTACTTC. This chain uses TRBV29-1 with TRBJ2-5, with 9 bases fitting TRBD1. The CDR3 spans 12 residues. Losses at the gene ends were 6 bases for V and 5 bases for J; bases not matched to a gene: 4. Looked up from germline, CDR1 is SQVTM and CDR2 is ANQGSEA.

V gene TRBV5-8 combines with J gene TRBJ1-3; D perhaps matches TRBD1 (6 bases). This CDR3 spans 14 amino acids. Germline V gene data show CDR1 as SGHTS and CDR2 as YDEGEE. Trimming stripped 3 bases from V and 8 bases from J, with 15 bases between. This chain's CDR3 is CASSYAGEGYTIYF. As DNA, the CDR3 is TGTGCCAGCAGCTATGCAGGGGAAGGGTACACCATATATTTT.

DNA for the CDR3: TGTGCCAGCAGCTTAACCCCGGGACAGGGTAATCGCGAGCAGTACTTC. It yields the protein CASSLTPGQGNREQYF. The rearrangement joins TRBV7-9 to TRBJ2-7; 9 bases match TRBD1. This CDR3 comprises 16 residues. The J segment lost 6 bases and the V segment lost 2 bases, leaving 11 bases of the junction unmatched. Germline assignment: CDR1 SEHNR and CDR2 FQNEAQ (reference sequence).

This clone is a singleton in its sample. The V gene is TRBV28, the J gene TRBJ2-2, with 8 bases aligning to TRBD1. The CDR3 totals 17 residues. The V gene end was trimmed by 10 bases and the J gene end by 3 bases; junction bases not matched to a gene: 16. Germline V gene lookup returns CDR1 MDHEN and CDR2 SYDVKM. The CDR3 protein is CATRPGQGALYTGELFF. CDR3 nucleotides: TGTGCCACTAGACCTGGGCAGGGGGCCCTCTACACCGGGGAGCTGTTTTTT.

The gene calls are TRBV18 and TRBJ2-3, with 7 bases matching TRBD1. This CDR3 is built from 16 residues. V dropped 0 bases and J dropped 4; count of bases not matched to a gene: 7. CDR1 KGHSH and CDR2 LQKENI come from the germline V gene. The CDR3 region has the DNA TGTGCCAGCTCACCACCGACAGGGCTTGGCGCAGATACGCAGTATTTT. Translating gives CASSPPTGLGADTQYF.

This rearrangement joins TRBV11-2 to TRBJ2-5, with TRBD2 identical over 11 bases. The trim removed 5 bases at V and 5 bases at J, leaving 10 bases unmatched. There are 16 residues in the CDR3. Germline V CDR1 and CDR2: SGHAT, FQNNGV. CDR3 protein: CASSPNLAGGGETQYF. The DNA of the CDR3 is TGTGCCAGCAGCCCCAATCTAGCGGGGGGCGGGGAGACCCAGTACTTC.

About this clone itself: A clone one base away is much larger, so this may be a read error. This sequence joins TRBV7-3 and TRBJ2-7, with a weak D call TRBD2 (5 bases). The CDR3 runs 15 residues. The V end was cut by 0 bases, the J end by 6 bases, with 15 bases between. Germline lookup yields CDR1 SGHTA and CDR2 FQGTGA. The CDR3 region has the DNA TGTGCCAGCAGCTTAACCCACCAGAACGGAGGCGAGCAGTACTTC. This gives the protein CASSLTHQNGGEQYF.

The chain uses TRBV27 and TRBJ2-5, with D tentatively TRBD1 (6 bases). The CDR3 has 16 amino acids. V lost 2 bases to trimming and J lost 7 bases, with 20 bases between them. The germline CDR1 and CDR2 sequences are MNHEY and SMNVEV (reference sequence). The DNA of the CDR3 is TGTGCCAGCAGTTTAAGGGGATGGGGGCTCCAAATGACCCAGTACTTC. Protein product: CASSLRGWGLQMTQYF.